Listed below are T cell receptor beta chains from one sample, sequenced in a study of blood T cell repertoires in COVID-19. This table comes from immunoSEQ multiplex PCR, and its TCRdb copy is limited to in-frame clones, with some not included. The table lists more than 75,000 clones, around 92% of them singletons. The sequenced sample consisted of peripheral blood. The receptors were sampled from a man aged 45-60 years with COVID-19, enrolled during active disease. Both conserved end residues are part of each CDR3. Each record gives: V gene, D gene, J gene, clone size, CDR3 DNA, CDR3 protein. A D gene is named only where the DNA matches it firmly. A row's size may be missing; if present it is once, few, many or a size class.

>TRBV30|.|TRBJ1-3|.
TGTGCCTGGAGTGTACAATCGGGGAGGGGAAACACCATATATTTT
CAWSVQSGRGNTIYF
>TRBV15|.|TRBJ1-2|few
TGTGCCACCAGCACCGACAGAGTTAAGAACTATGGCTACACCTTC
CATSTDRVKNYGYTF
>TRBV30|.|TRBJ1-5|.
TGTGCCTGGAGTCGTTACAGGGACCAGCCCCAGCATTTT
CAWSRYRDQPQHF
>TRBV19|TRBD1|TRBJ1-2|few
TGTGCCAGTAAAGACAGGGGGCTTCACTATGGCTACACCTTC
CASKDRGLHYGYTF
>TRBV7-9|TRBD1|TRBJ1-2|.
TGTGCCAGCAGCGCTAAGCAGGGGGCCTTAAGTGGCTACACCTTC
CASSAKQGALSGYTF
>TRBV9|.|TRBJ2-7|once
TGTGCCAGCAGCGTAGGCTCGGGACACTACTACGAGCAGTACTTC
CASSVGSGHYYEQYF
>TRBV6-5|.|TRBJ1-3|.
TGTGCCAGCCACCCGGGGGGAAGCTCTGGAAACACCATATATTTT
CASHPGGSSGNTIYF
>TRBV6-5|.|TRBJ2-7|.
TGTGCCACCAAACGGGGGTCCGCCTACGAGCAGTACTTC
CATKRGSAYEQYF
>TRBV6-5|.|TRBJ1-2|few
TGTGCCAGCAGTCCAGGGATTTCGGGCTATGGCTACACCTTC
CASSPGISGYGYTF
>TRBV20-1|.|TRBJ2-7|.
TGCAGTGCCACTTACTACGAGCAGTACTTC
CSATYYEQYF
>TRBV3-1/TRBV3-2|TRBD1|TRBJ1-2|once
TGTGCCAGCAGCGGGACAGCATTCTATGGCTACACCTTC
CASSGTAFYGYTF
>TRBV7-2|.|TRBJ2-5|.
TGTGCCAGCAGCCTCGGGGGTGGGTTGGAGACCCAGTACTTC
CASSLGGGLETQYF
>TRBV12-3/TRBV12-4|TRBD1|TRBJ1-1|.
TGTGCCAGCAGTTTGGGACAGTGGAGGGAAGCTTTCTTT
CASSLGQWREAFF
>TRBV29-1|TRBD1|TRBJ2-2|.
TGCAGCACTGGGACAGGGGTCACCGGGGAGCTGTTTTTT
CSTGTGVTGELFF
>TRBV18|.|TRBJ1-5|.
TGTGCCAGCTCACCACCGGGGCCAAATCAGCCCCAGCATTTT
CASSPPGPNQPQHF
>TRBV5-6|TRBD2|TRBJ2-2|.
TGTGCCAGCAGCTGGACTAGCTCGAACACCGGGGAGCTGTTTTTT
CASSWTSSNTGELFF
>TRBV6-5|.|TRBJ1-3|.
TGTGCCAGCAGGAACACCCTCTCTGGAAACACCATATATTTT
CASRNTLSGNTIYF
>TRBV7-2|.|TRBJ1-1|.
TGTGCCAGCAGCTTAGGAGGGACATGGGGCACTGAAGCTTTCTTT
CASSLGGTWGTEAFF
>TRBV7-2|.|TRBJ2-4|.
TGTGCCAGCAGCCTGAGACAGAGTCAAAACATTCAGTACTTC
CASSLRQSQNIQYF
>TRBV7-9|.|TRBJ2-7|.
TGTGCCAGCAGCTTAGCGGCCGGGGAGCAGTACTTC
CASSLAAGEQYF
>TRBV19|.|TRBJ1-1|.
TGTGCCAGTAGCATAAGGGGGGAGGGGAACACTGAAGCTTTCTTT
CASSIRGEGNTEAFF
>TRBV29-1|TRBD1|TRBJ1-5|.
TGCAGCGTTGTACCATGGGGACAGAGTAGCAATCAGCCCCAGCATTTT
CSVVPWGQSSNQPQHF
>TRBV19|.|TRBJ2-2|.
TGTGCCAGTATCAGGGGTGATAGCCCCGCCGGGGAGCTGTTTTTT
CASIRGDSPAGELFF
>TRBV5-5|.|TRBJ2-7|.
TGTGCCAGCAGCTACGGTGCGAGACAGAGGAGCTACGAGCAGTACTTC
CASSYGARQRSYEQYF
>TRBV5-8|.|TRBJ1-6|.
TGTGCCAGCAGCTTGAACAGGTTCACTTATAATTCACCCCTCCACTTT
CASSLNRFTYNSPLHF
>TRBV7-8|.|TRBJ1-6|few
TGTGCCAGCAGCTCGGGGGGGTATTCACCCCTCCACTTT
CASSSGGYSPLHF
>TRBV6-6|TRBD2|TRBJ2-4|once
TGTGCCAGCAGTCTCTTCCTAGCGGGGGGGCCGGGCAAAAACATTCAGTACTTC
CASSLFLAGGPGKNIQYF